These 6 T cell receptor beta chains share one sample of origin, sequenced in a study of cytomegalovirus exposure and HLA in healthy donors. 13 Jbeta primers and 60 Vbeta primers were used for the PCR. The method was immunoSEQ multiplex PCR; TCRdb's version includes in-frame clones alone and lacks a portion of them. This table has roughly 150,000 clones, 80% to 85% appearing once. Sequenced: PBMCs. These receptor sequences come from a male donor in good health and CMV-seronegative.

This chain links TRBV12-5 with TRBJ1-1; D call uncertain. Between the trimmed V and J ends, which lost 6 bases and 1 base, there was a span of 9 bases. The germline V gene encodes CDR1 LGHNT and CDR2 FRNRAP. CDR3 length: 13 residues. The DNA of the CDR3 is TGTGCTAGTGGACCCTCCGGGAACACTGAAGCTTTCTTT. Amino acid sequence: CASGPSGNTEAFF.

The chain carries TRBV4-1 and TRBJ2-5, with 7 bases fitting TRBD2. The germline CDR1 and CDR2 sequences are MGHRA and YSYEKL. The CDR3 runs to 17 residues. J gave up 2 bases and V 0 bases, and 9 bases lay outside the gene matches. The CDR3 sequence is CASSQDLASGGQETQYF. The DNA of the CDR3 is TGCGCCAGCAGCCAAGATCTCGCTAGCGGCGGTCAAGAGACCCAGTACTTC.

The chain combines TRBV10-1 with TRBJ2-2; D gene unclear. V dropped 4 bases and J dropped 0 bases, with 9 bases sitting between them. Germline lookup yields CDR1 WNHNN and CDR2 SYGVQD (reference sequence). The CDR3 length is 15 residues. CDR3 coding DNA: TGCGCCAGCAGTGCAGGTTCCGCGAACACCGGGGAGCTGTTTTTT. Translation: CASSAGSANTGELFF.

This clone was seen a few times. This chain joins TRBV5-8 and TRBJ2-7; tentatively, D is TRBD2 (6 bases). The CDR3 sequence is 16 residues long. V was shortened by 0 bases and J by 2 bases, with 15 bases between the two germline ends. CDR1 and CDR2 from the germline V gene are SGHTS and YDEGEE. The CDR3 DNA sequence: TGTGCCAGCAGCTTGGGTCTGTCTAGCGACCCCTACGAGCAGTACTTC. This encodes CASSLGLSSDPYEQYF.

In its sample, this clone was seen a few times. The chain is built from TRBV11-2 and TRBJ1-2, with a tentative D call TRBD1 (6 bases). CDR3 length: 15 amino acids. Trimming cost V 4 bases and J 3 bases, with 15 bases left between them. Germline CDR1 reads SGHAT; CDR2 reads FQNNGV. CDR3 coding DNA: TGTGCCAGCAGCTCCGGGAGGGGGGGCGACTATGGCTACACCTTC. As protein: CASSSGRGGDYGYTF.

This clone was picked up a small number of times. The chain links TRBV21-1 to TRBJ1-2; TRBD1 is taken as the D call from the table, unchecked against the DNA. TRBV21-1 is a known pseudogene. The CDR3 extends over 14 amino acids. CDR3 in DNA: TGTGCCAACGGACAGGGCCGAGCTAACTATGGCTACACCTTC. Protein: CANGQGRANYGYTF.